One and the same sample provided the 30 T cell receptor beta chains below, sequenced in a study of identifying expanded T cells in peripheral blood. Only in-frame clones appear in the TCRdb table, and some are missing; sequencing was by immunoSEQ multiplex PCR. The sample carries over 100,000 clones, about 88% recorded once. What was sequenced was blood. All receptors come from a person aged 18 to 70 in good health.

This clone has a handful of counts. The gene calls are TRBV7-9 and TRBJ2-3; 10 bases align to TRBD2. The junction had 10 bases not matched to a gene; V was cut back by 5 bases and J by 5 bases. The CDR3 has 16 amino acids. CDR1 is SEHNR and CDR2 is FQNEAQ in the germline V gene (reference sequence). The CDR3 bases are TGTGCCAGCAGCCTAGGGGCTAGCGGGAGTGGAGATACGCAGTATTTT. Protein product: CASSLGASGSGDTQYF.

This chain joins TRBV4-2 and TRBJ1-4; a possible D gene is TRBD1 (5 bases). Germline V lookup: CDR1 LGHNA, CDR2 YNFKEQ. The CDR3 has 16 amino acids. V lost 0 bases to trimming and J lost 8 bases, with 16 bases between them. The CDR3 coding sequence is TGTGCCAGCAGCCAAGATGTGGCAGGGAGGGGAGAAAAACTGTTTTTT. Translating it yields CASSQDVAGRGEKLFF.

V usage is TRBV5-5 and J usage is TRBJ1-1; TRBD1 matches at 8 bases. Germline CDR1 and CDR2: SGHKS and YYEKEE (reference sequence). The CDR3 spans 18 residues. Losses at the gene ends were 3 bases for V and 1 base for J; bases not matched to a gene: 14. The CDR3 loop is CASSSLTGGHVWNTEAFF. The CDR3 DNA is TGTGCCAGCAGCTCTCTCACAGGGGGGCATGTGTGGAACACTGAAGCTTTCTTT.

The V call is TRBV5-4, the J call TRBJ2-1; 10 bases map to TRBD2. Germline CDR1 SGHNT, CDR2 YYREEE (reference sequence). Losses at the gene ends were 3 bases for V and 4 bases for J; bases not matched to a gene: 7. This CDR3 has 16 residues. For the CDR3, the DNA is TGTGCCAGCAGCTGGAAGAGCGGGGGGGCTTACAATGAGCAGTTCTTC. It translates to CASSWKSGGAYNEQFF. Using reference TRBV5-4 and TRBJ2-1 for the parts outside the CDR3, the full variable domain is ETGVTQSPTHLIKTRGQQVTLRCSSQSGHNTVSWYQQALGQGPQFIFQYYREEENGRGNFPPRFSGLQFPNYSSELNVNALELDDSALYLCASSWKSGGAYNEQFFGPGTRLTVL.

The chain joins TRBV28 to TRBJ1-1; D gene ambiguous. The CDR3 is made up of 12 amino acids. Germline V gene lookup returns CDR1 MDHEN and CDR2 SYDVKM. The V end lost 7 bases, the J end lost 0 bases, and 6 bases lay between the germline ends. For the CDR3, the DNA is TGTGCCAGCAATGGCCTGAACACTGAAGCTTTCTTT. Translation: CASNGLNTEAFF.

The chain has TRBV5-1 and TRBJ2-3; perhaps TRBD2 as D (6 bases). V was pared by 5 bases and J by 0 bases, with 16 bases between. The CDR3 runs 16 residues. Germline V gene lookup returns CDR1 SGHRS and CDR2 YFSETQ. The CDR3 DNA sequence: TGCGCCAGCAGTCAAGAGGGGACTTTTAGCACAGATACGCAGTATTTT. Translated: CASSQEGTFSTDTQYF.

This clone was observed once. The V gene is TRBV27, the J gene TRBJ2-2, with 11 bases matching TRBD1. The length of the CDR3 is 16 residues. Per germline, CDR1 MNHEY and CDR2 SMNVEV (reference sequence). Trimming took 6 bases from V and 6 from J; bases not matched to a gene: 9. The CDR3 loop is CASRVIRDRGAGELFF. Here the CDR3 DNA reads TGTGCCAGCAGGGTTATAAGGGACAGGGGGGCCGGGGAGCTGTTTTTT.

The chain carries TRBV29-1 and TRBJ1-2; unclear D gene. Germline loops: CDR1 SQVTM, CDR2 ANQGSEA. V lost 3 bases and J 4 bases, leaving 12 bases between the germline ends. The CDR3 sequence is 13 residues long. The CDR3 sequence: CSVDADGIYGYTF. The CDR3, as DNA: TGCAGCGTTGACGCGGACGGGATCTATGGCTACACCTTC. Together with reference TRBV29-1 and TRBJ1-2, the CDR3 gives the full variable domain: SAVISQKPSRDICQRGTSLTIQCQVDSQVTMMFWYRQQPGQSLTLIATANQGSEATYESGFVIDKFPISRPNLTFSTLTVSNMSPEDSSIYLCSVDADGIYGYTFGSGTRLTVV.

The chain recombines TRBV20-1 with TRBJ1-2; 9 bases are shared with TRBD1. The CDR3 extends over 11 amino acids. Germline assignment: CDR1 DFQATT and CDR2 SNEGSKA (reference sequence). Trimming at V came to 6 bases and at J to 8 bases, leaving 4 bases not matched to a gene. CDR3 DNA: TGCAGTGCAGGGACAGGGAGGGGCTACACCTTC. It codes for CSAGTGRGYTF.

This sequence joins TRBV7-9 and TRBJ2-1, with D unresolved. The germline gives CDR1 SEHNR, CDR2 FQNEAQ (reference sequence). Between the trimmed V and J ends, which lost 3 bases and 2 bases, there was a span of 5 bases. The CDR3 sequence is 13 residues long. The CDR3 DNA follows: TGTGCCAGCAGCTTCGCAGCCTACAATGAGCAGTTCTTC. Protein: CASSFAAYNEQFF.

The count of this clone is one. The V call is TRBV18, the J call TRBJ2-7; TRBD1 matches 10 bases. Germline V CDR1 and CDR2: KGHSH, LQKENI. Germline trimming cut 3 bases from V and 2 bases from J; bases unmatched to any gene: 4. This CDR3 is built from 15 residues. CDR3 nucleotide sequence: TGTGCCAGCTCACCGGGACAGGGGACTACCTACGAGCAGTACTTC. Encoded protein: CASSPGQGTTYEQYF.

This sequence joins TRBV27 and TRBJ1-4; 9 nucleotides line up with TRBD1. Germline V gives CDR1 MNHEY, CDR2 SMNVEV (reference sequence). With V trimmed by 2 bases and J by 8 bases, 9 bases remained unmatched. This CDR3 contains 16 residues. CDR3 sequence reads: CASSLRPDRGREKLFF. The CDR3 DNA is TGTGCCAGCAGTTTACGACCGGACAGGGGAAGGGAAAAACTGTTTTTT.

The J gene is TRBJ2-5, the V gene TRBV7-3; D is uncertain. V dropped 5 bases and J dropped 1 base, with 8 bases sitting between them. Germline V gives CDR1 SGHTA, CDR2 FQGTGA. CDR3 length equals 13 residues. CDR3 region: CASSLSSQETQYF. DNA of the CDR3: TGTGCCAGCAGCCTCTCTTCCCAAGAGACCCAGTACTTC.

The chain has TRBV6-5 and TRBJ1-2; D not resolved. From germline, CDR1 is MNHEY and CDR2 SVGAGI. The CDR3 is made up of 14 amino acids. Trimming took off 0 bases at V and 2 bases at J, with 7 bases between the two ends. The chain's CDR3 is CASSYSAENYGYTF. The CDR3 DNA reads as TGTGCCAGCAGTTACTCGGCGGAAAACTATGGCTACACCTTC.

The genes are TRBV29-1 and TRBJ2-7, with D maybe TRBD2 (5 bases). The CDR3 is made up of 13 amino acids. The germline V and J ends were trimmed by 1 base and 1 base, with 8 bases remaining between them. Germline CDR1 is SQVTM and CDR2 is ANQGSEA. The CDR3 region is CSVEAGRSYEQYF. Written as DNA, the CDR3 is TGCAGCGTTGAAGCGGGGAGATCCTACGAGCAGTACTTC.

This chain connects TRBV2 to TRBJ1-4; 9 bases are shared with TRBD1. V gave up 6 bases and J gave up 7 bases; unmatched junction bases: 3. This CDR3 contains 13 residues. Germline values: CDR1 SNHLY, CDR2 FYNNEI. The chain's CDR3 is CASRGQGGEKLFF. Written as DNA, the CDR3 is TGTGCCAGCAGGGGACAGGGAGGTGAAAAACTGTTTTTT.

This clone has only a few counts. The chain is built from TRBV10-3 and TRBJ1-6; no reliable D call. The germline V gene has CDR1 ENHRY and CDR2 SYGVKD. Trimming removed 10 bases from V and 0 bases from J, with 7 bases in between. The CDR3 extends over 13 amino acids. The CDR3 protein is CATKSSYNSPLHF. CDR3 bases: TGTGCCACCAAAAGCTCCTATAATTCACCCCTCCACTTT.

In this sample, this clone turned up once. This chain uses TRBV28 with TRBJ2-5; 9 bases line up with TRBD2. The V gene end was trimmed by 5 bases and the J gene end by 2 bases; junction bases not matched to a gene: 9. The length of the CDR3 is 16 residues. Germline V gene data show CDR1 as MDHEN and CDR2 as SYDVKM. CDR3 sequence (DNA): TGTGCCAGCAGTATGATACCGACTAGCGGACAAGAGACCCAGTACTTC. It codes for CASSMIPTSGQETQYF.

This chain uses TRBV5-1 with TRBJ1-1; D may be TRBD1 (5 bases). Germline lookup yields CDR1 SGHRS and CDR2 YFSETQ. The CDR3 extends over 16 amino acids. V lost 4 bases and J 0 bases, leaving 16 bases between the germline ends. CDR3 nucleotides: TGCGCCAGCAGCCCCCGGGCGGACATCATGAACACTGAAGCTTTCTTT. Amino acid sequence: CASSPRADIMNTEAFF.

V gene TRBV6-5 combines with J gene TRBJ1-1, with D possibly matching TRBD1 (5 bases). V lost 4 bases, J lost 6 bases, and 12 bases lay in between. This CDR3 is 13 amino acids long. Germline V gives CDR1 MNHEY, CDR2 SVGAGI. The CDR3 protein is CASSWTNRAEAFF. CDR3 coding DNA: TGTGCCAGCAGTTGGACAAATCGCGCTGAAGCTTTCTTT.

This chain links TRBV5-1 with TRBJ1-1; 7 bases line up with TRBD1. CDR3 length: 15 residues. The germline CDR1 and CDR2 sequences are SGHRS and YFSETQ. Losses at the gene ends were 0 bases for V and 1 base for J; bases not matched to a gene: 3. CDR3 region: CASSLGGQENTEAFF. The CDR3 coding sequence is TGCGCCAGCAGCTTGGGAGGACAGGAGAACACTGAAGCTTTCTTT.

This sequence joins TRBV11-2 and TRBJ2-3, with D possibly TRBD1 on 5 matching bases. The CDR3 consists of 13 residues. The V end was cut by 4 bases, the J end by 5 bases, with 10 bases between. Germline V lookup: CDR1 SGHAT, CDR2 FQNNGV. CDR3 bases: TGTGCCAGCAGCTCGCCCCAGGGAGATACGCAGTATTTT. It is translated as CASSSPQGDTQYF.

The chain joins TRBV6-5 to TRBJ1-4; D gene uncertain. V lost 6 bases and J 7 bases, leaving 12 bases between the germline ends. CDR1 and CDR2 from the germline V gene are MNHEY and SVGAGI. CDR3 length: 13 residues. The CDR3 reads CASSRSIGEKLFF. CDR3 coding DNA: TGTGCCAGCAGCCGATCTATAGGTGAAAAACTGTTTTTT.

The CDR3 region has the DNA TGTGCCAGCAGCCCAAGCGGGGACAGGGCGTATCAGCCCCAGCATTTT. This gives the protein CASSPSGDRAYQPQHF. V and J are TRBV7-9 and TRBJ1-5, with 9 positions matching TRBD1. The CDR3 length is 16 residues. The germline V gene encodes CDR1 SEHNR and CDR2 FQNEAQ (reference sequence). After removal of 5 bases from V and 5 bases from J, the junction contained 10 bases not matched to a gene. The full variable domain, completed using reference TRBV7-9 and TRBJ1-5, is DTGVSQNPRHKITKRGQNVTFRCDPISEHNRLYWYRQTLGQGPEFLTYFQNEAQLEKSRLLSDRFSAERPKGSFSTLEIQRTEQGDSAMYLCASSPSGDRAYQPQHFGDGTRLSIL.

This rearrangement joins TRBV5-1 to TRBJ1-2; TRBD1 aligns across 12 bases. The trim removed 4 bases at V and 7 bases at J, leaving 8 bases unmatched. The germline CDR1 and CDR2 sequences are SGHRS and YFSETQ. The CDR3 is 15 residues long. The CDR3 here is CASSSRGQGAPGYTF. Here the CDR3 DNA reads TGCGCCAGCAGCAGTAGGGGACAGGGGGCGCCTGGCTACACCTTC.

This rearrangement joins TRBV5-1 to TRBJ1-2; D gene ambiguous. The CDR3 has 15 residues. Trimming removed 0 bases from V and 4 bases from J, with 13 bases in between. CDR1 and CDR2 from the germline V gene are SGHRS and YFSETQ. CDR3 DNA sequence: TGCGCCAGCAGCTTGGCCCCGGGCCGGGCCTATGGCTACACCTTC. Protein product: CASSLAPGRAYGYTF.

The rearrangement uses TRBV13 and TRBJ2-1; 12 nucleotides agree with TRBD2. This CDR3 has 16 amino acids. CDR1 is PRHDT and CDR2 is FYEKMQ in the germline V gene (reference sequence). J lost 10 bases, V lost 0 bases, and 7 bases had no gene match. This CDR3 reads CASSLGLAGGSYEQFF. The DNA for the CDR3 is TGTGCCAGCAGCTTAGGACTAGCGGGAGGATCGTACGAGCAGTTCTTC.

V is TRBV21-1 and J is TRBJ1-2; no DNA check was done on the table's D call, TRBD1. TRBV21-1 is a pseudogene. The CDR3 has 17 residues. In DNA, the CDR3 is TGTGCCAGCAGCAAGGGATCTGGACAGGGGTATACCTATGGCTACACCTTC. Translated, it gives CASSKGSGQGYTYGYTF.

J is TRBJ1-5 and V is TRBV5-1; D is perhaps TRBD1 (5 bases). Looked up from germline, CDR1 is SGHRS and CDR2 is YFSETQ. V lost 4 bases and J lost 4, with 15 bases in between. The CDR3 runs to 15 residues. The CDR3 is CASSPRSGPNQPQHF. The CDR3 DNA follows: TGCGCCAGCAGCCCCCGGTCGGGGCCAAATCAGCCCCAGCATTTT.

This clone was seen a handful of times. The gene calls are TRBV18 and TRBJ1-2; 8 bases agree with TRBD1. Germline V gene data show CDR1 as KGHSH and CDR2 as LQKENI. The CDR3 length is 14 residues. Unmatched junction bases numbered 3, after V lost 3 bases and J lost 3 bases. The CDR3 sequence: CASSPMDRDYGYTF. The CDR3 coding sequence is TGTGCCAGCTCACCCATGGACAGGGACTATGGCTACACCTTC.